What follows are 19 T cell receptor beta chains derived from one specimen sequenced in a study of tissue T cells after allogeneic stem cell transplantation (dated by TCRdb to between 2021 and 2024). Preparation of the library involved the immunoSEQ multiplex PCR assay. TCRdb limited this immuneACCESS table to in-frame rearrangements with V and J called. A share of clones is missing; checked studies link under half to unresolved V genes, and the rest is unexplained. Present in this sample are some 22,000 clones, 72% of which were seen just once. The biggest ten clones account for less than 0.8% of the sample. The sample comprised spleen. Receptor source: a female BALB/c mouse in good health. This strain is of MHC haplotype H2-d.

This clone was seen only a few times. Gene names refer to mouse genes. Sequencing ends 1 residue short of the CDR3 end; the germline J gene provides the rest. The V call is TRBV1, the J call TRBJ1-5; 9 bases are shared with TRBD1. Unmatched junction bases numbered 1, after V lost 4 bases and J lost 3 bases. The CDR3 loop spans 14 amino acids. The germline V gene has CDR1 NSQYPW and CDR2 LRSPGD (reference sequence). This CDR3 reads CTCSEGQGNQAPLF. The covered CDR3 bases are TGCACCTGCAGTGAGGGACAGGGCAACCAGGCTCCGCTT.

Comments on this clone: The gene names here belong to mouse. The read ends 1 residue before the CDR3 terminus; that terminus is restored from the germline J gene. The chain joins TRBV19 to TRBJ2-4, with unresolved D. There are 14 residues in the CDR3. V gave up 2 bases and J gave up 0 bases, with 7 bases separating them. The V gene's germline CDR1 is FNHDT and CDR2 SITEND (reference sequence). The CDR3 is CASSIFTSQNTLYF. The CDR3 bases that were read are TGTGCCAGCAGTATTTTCACTAGTCAAAACACCTTGTAC.

This clone has just one count. Any gene name here is a mouse gene name. Coverage ceases 1 residue before the CDR3 finishes, and the germline J gene fills in the end. This chain connects TRBV2 to TRBJ2-2, with no clear D. The CDR3 loop spans 14 amino acids. V shed 2 bases and J shed 1 base, with 5 bases lying between them. From germline, CDR1 is LGHNA and CDR2 YSYQKL. The CDR3 loop is CASSQKINTGQLYF. CDR3 bases read: TGTGCCAGCAGCCAAAAAATAAACACCGGGCAGCTCTAC. The whole variable domain, remainder taken from reference TRBV2 and TRBJ2-2, is DPKIIQKPKYLVAVTGSEKILICEQYLGHNAMYWYRQSAKKPLEFMFSYSYQKLMDNQTASSRFQPQSSKKNHLDLQITALKPDDSATYFCASSQKINTGQLYFGEGSKLTVL.

As concerns this clone: Gene labels here are mouse ones. The read falls 1 residue short of the CDR3 end, and the missing part is taken from the germline J gene. This chain joins TRBV29 and TRBJ2-5, with 9 bases identical to TRBD1. After removal of 5 bases from V and 2 bases from J, the junction contained 11 bases not matched to a gene. Germline V lookup: CDR1 MSHET, CDR2 SYDVDS. The CDR3 runs 17 residues. The part of the CDR3 DNA that was read is TGTGCTAGCAGTCTCTCACAGGGGGCGCGGGGCCAAGACACCCAGTAC. This sequence encodes CASSLSQGARGQDTQY. The CDR3 reads in full as CASSLSQGARGQDTQYF.

Regarding this clone: Here the gene names and germline are mouse. The CDR3 goes on 1 residue after the read ends, and that part is filled in from the germline J gene. The V call is TRBV31, the J call TRBJ1-1; the D is unclear. CDR1 and CDR2 from the germline V gene are GKSSPN and SITVG. Between the trimmed V and J ends, which lost 1 base and 4 bases, there was a span of 7 bases. The length of the CDR3 is 12 residues. CDR3 in amino acids: CAWSPGVTEVFF. The sequenced CDR3 bases are TGTGCCTGGAGTCCCGGGGTCACAGAAGTCTTC. The entire variable domain, with the rest obtained from reference TRBV31 and TRBJ1-1, is as follows: AQTIHQWPVAEIKAVGSPLSLGCTIKGKSSPNLYWYWQATGGTLQQLFYSITVGQVESVVQLNLSASRPKDDQFILSTEKLLLSHSGFYLCAWSPGVTEVFFGKGTRLTVV.

Points on this clone: The gene names here belong to mouse. Read coverage stops 1 residue before the CDR3 terminus; the germline J gene supplies the remainder. The V call is TRBV1, the J call TRBJ1-1; tentative D call: TRBD1 (6 bases). The CDR3 length is 15 residues. V was clipped by 3 bases and J by 1 base, with 12 bases between them. Germline V lookup: CDR1 NSQYPW, CDR2 LRSPGD (reference sequence). CDR3 sequence reads: CTCSAGGHRNTEVFF. The DNA read from the CDR3 is TGCACCTGCAGTGCGGGGGGACACCGAAACACAGAAGTCTTC.

With respect to this clone: Any gene name here is a mouse gene name. The CDR3 extends 1 residue past the end of the read, so its final part is completed from the germline J gene. This chain connects TRBV16 to TRBJ1-1; D might be TRBD1 (6 bases). The V gene's germline CDR1 is SGHSA and CDR2 FRNQAP. The CDR3 extends over 15 amino acids. Trimming shortened V by 0 bases and J by 3 bases, and 11 bases separated the two germline ends. The sequenced part of the CDR3 DNA is TGTGCAAGCAGCTTAGAGCAGGGGCGGGACACAGAAGTCTTC. This gives the protein CASSLEQGRDTEVF. The entire CDR3 is CASSLEQGRDTEVFF.

In the case of this clone: Mouse names are used for the genes. Read coverage stops 1 residue before the CDR3 terminus; the germline J gene supplies the remainder. The V and J genes are TRBV13-1 and TRBJ1-1; possibly TRBD1 for D (5 bases). The germline V and J ends were trimmed by 3 bases and 6 bases, with 6 bases remaining between them. The CDR3 has 11 amino acids. Germline V gene lookup returns CDR1 NSHNY and CDR2 SYGAGN. CDR3 DNA (partial): TGTGCCAGCAGTGGGGGGTCAGAAGTCTTC. This translates into CASSGGSEVF. The entire CDR3 is CASSGGSEVFF.

Points on this clone: Genes here carry mouse names. Read sequence stops 1 residue before the CDR3 end, and the germline J gene provides the missing end. The gene calls are TRBV4 and TRBJ2-2; 8 nucleotides line up with TRBD1. The CDR3 has 15 amino acids. Germline values: CDR1 LGHDT, CDR2 YNNKQL (reference sequence). Trimming at V came to 6 bases and at J to 0 bases, leaving 3 bases not matched to a gene. Partial CDR3 DNA: TGTGCCAGCAGTCCGACAGGGGCAAACACCGGGCAGCTCTAC. It specifies CASSPTGANTGQLY. The full CDR3 sequence reads CASSPTGANTGQLYF. Looking up the rest from reference TRBV4 and TRBJ2-2 gives the full variable domain: ETAVFQTPNYHVTQVGNEVSFNCKQTLGHDTMYWYKQDSKKLLKIMFSYNNKQLIVNETVPRRFSPQSSDKAHLNLRIKSVEPEDSAVYLCASSPTGANTGQLYFGEGSKLTVL.

This clone was seen more than once but under ten times. The gene names given are mouse names. This CDR3 is CASSPVSDYTF. The CDR3 bases that were read are TGTGCCAGCAGCCCCGTTTCCGACTACACC. The chain links TRBV24 to TRBJ1-2; D gene uncertain. Coverage ceases 1 residue before the CDR3 finishes, and the germline J gene fills in the end. This CDR3 has 11 amino acids. V was trimmed by 6 bases and J by 5 bases, leaving 7 bases between them. Germline V gene data show CDR1 as KGHTA and CDR2 as FRNEEI.

A remark on this clone: Gene names denote mouse genes. From the germline J gene comes the end of the CDR3, since the read stops 1 residue before it. The rearrangement links TRBV5 to TRBJ2-7; 9 bases agree with TRBD1. Germline-derived CDR1 and CDR2 are LGHNA and YNLKQL (reference sequence). CDR3 length: 14 amino acids. The V and J ends lost 1 base and 6 bases, in that order; junction bases with no gene match: 4. This CDR3 reads CASSQGDREGEQYF. The covered CDR3 bases are TGTGCCAGCAGCCAAGGGGACAGGGAAGGTGAACAGTAC.

As concerns this clone: The gene names here belong to mouse. CDR3: CASSFRGRGYEQYF. CDR3 bases read: TGTGCCAGCAGTTTCAGGGGGCGCGGGTATGAACAGTAC. The chain carries TRBV19 and TRBJ2-7; 8 bases are shared with TRBD1. The read is 1 residue too short to cover the CDR3 end, so that end is filled in from the germline J gene. V lost 4 bases to trimming and J lost 4 bases; unmatched junction nucleotides: 7. The CDR3 runs to 14 residues. Germline lookup yields CDR1 FNHDT and CDR2 SITEND (reference sequence).

On this clone: The gene symbols are mouse symbols. The CDR3 extends 1 residue past the end of the read, so its final part is completed from the germline J gene. The V gene is TRBV1, the J gene TRBJ1-6, with D hard to call. TRBJ1-6 is treated as an ORF (open reading frame) with a function not yet certain. Trimming took 0 bases from V and 0 from J, leaving 6 bases between them. There are 16 residues in the CDR3. Looked up from germline, CDR1 is NSQYPW and CDR2 is LRSPGD (reference sequence). CDR3 sequence reads: CTCSADSGSYNSPLYF. The covered CDR3 bases are TGCACCTGCAGTGCAGATTCGGGTTCCTATAATTCGCCCCTCTAC.

Details on this clone: Gene names are the mouse ones. The CDR3 is cut off 1 residue early in the read; its end comes from the germline J gene. This rearrangement joins TRBV13-2 to TRBJ2-5, with TRBD1 matching over 9 bases. J gave up 7 bases and V 5 bases, and 2 bases lay outside the gene matches. The CDR3 totals 12 residues. CDR1 is NNHNN and CDR2 is SYGAGS in the germline V gene (reference sequence). The chain's CDR3 is CASGTGGNTQYF. The sequenced part of the CDR3 DNA is TGTGCCAGCGGGACAGGGGGGAACACCCAGTAC.

Comments on this clone: Gene names and germline match the mouse. The read finishes 1 residue shy of the CDR3 end, and the germline J gene is used to complete it. The rearrangement joins TRBV4 to TRBJ2-3; D perhaps matches TRBD1 (6 bases). CDR3 length equals 14 residues. Germline V CDR1 and CDR2: LGHDT, YNNKQL (reference sequence). V lost 5 bases, J lost 2 bases, and 11 bases lay in between. The sequenced part of the CDR3 DNA is TGTGCCAGCAGCAAGTCAGGGGTTGCAGAAACGCTGTAT. Amino acids: CASSKSGVAETLY. The CDR3 in its entirety is CASSKSGVAETLYF.

This clone was picked up one time. Germline and genes: mouse. CDR3 DNA (partial): TGTGCCAGCAGTATGGGACAGGGTGGAAATACGCTCTAT. Amino acids: CASSMGQGGNTLY. The whole CDR3 region reads CASSMGQGGNTLYF. V and J are TRBV19 and TRBJ1-3, with 9 bases matching TRBD1. The CDR3 end is not reached by the read, which stops 1 residue before it; the germline J gene fills it in. This CDR3 has 14 residues. Trimming at V came to 2 bases and at J to 3 bases, leaving 0 bases not matched to a gene. Germline CDR1 reads FNHDT; CDR2 reads SITEND (reference sequence).

As for this clone: Mouse gene names apply. The read finishes 1 residue shy of the CDR3 end, and the germline J gene is used to complete it. V usage is TRBV2 and J usage is TRBJ1-1; no reliable D call. CDR3 length: 13 residues. CDR1 and CDR2 from the germline V gene are LGHNA and YSYQKL. Trimming took 2 bases from V and 4 from J, leaving 8 bases between them. The CDR3: CASSQKEGTEVFF. CDR3 bases read: TGTGCCAGCAGCCAAAAGGAAGGCACAGAAGTCTTC.

Points on this clone: The gene names given are mouse names. The read comes to an end 1 residue before the CDR3 does, leaving the germline J gene to fill in the end. This chain links TRBV31 with TRBJ2-3; TRBD2 matches 8 bases. The CDR3 sequence is 15 residues long. J gave up 0 bases and V 3 bases, and 5 bases lay outside the gene matches. The germline CDR1 and CDR2 sequences are GKSSPN and SITVG. The CDR3 sequence: CAWRRLGTSAETLYF. The CDR3 bases that were read are TGTGCCTGGAGGCGACTGGGGACTAGTGCAGAAACGCTGTAT.

In regard to this clone: These gene names are mouse names. Coverage ceases 1 residue before the CDR3 finishes, and the germline J gene fills in the end. The chain joins TRBV19 to TRBJ1-4; 9 nucleotides match TRBD1. With 2 bases clipped from V and 2 bases from J, the junction kept 1 base outside the gene matches. The germline gives CDR1 FNHDT, CDR2 SITEND (reference sequence). The CDR3 extends over 15 amino acids. The sequenced CDR3 bases are TGTGCCAGCAGTATTACAGGGGGCTCCAACGAAAGATTATTT. Amino acid sequence: CASSITGGSNERLF. The entire CDR3 protein is CASSITGGSNERLFF.